Following are 24 T cell receptor beta chains from one sample sequenced in a study of monozygotic twins with inflammatory bowel disease. TCRdb reprocessed the 5' RACE reads and stores each CDR3 protein as one record, lacking DNA. This listing includes more than 85,000 distinct CDR3 sequences. The sample consisted of blood. The source is a human donor with ulcerative colitis or Crohn's disease, or a healthy co-twin of an affected twin (not recorded which).

The chain employs TRBV20-1 and TRBJ2-3; the TCRdb D gene call, TRBD2, has no DNA to confirm it. The CDR3 sequence is 15 residues long. The germline CDR1 and CDR2 sequences are DFQATT and SNEGSKA (reference sequence). This CDR3 reads CSARPGTSGGDTQYF.

This chain connects TRBV9 to TRBJ2-7. This CDR3 is built from 15 residues. From germline, CDR1 is SGDLS and CDR2 YYNGEE. The chain's CDR3 is CASSIEPGSSYEQYF.

The J gene is TRBJ2-2, the V gene TRBV6-7; TCRdb indicates TRBD1, and absent DNA this call remains unverified. TRBV6-7 is treated as an ORF (open reading frame) with a function not yet certain. The CDR3 spans 16 residues. The CDR3: CASSRGGGPNTGELFF.

This sequence joins TRBV4-3 and TRBJ1-5; TCRdb picks TRBD1, but there is no DNA to check that call. Germline-derived CDR1 and CDR2 are LGHNA and YSLEER. CDR3 length: 16 residues. The CDR3 loop reads CASSLRWRQAGQPQHF.

J is TRBJ2-2 and V is TRBV5-1; the D call of TRBD1 rests on TCRdb alone, since no DNA is present to check it. CDR3 size: 15 residues. Germline assignment: CDR1 SGHRS and CDR2 YFSETQ. The CDR3: CASSLGGGNTGELFF. The entire variable domain, with the rest obtained from reference TRBV5-1 and TRBJ2-2, is as follows: KAGVTQTPRYLIKTRGQQVTLSCSPISGHRSVSWYQQTPGQGLQFLFEYFSETQRNKGNFPGRFSGRQFSNSRSEMNVSTLELGDSALYLCASSLGGGNTGELFFGEGSRLTVL.

J is TRBJ2-2 and V is TRBV4-1. From germline, CDR1 is MGHRA and CDR2 YSYEKL. CDR3 size: 18 residues. Here the CDR3 reads CASSQTKAGIPNTGELFF.

V is TRBV29-1 and J is TRBJ2-7; lacking DNA, the TRBD1 call made by TCRdb goes unchecked. The CDR3 has 13 residues. Germline V gene sequence: CDR1 SQVTM, CDR2 ANQGSEA. This CDR3 is CSGRQGNSYEQYF.

This rearrangement joins TRBV7-3 to TRBJ1-6. Germline V gene lookup returns CDR1 SGHTA and CDR2 FQGTGA. The CDR3 runs to 15 residues. The CDR3 here is CASSLISGLNSPLHF.

The chain uses TRBV10-3 and TRBJ2-7; lacking DNA, the TRBD2 call made by TCRdb goes unchecked. From germline, CDR1 is ENHRY and CDR2 SYGVKD. The CDR3 covers 15 residues. CDR3 protein: CAIRAEGSTTYEQYF.

The chain carries TRBV24-1 and TRBJ2-7; TCRdb designates TRBD2, a call that cannot be tested without DNA. The germline V gene encodes CDR1 KGHDR and CDR2 SFDVKD. The CDR3 loop spans 15 amino acids. The CDR3 is CATSDPRAGAYEQYF.

This chain connects TRBV12-3 or TRBV12-4 to TRBJ2-1; the D call from TCRdb, TRBD1, cannot be confirmed without DNA. This CDR3 is built from 13 residues. The CDR3 here is CASSSQQRQGQFF.

CDR3 region: CASSLEGGKGQPQHF. The J gene is TRBJ1-5, the V gene TRBV5-1; no DNA is available, so the TRBD1 call from TCRdb remains unchecked. This CDR3 comprises 15 residues. Germline loops: CDR1 SGHRS, CDR2 YFSETQ.

This chain links TRBV27 with TRBJ2-7; the D gene TCRdb calls, TRBD1, cannot be checked with no DNA. Looked up from germline, CDR1 is MNHEY and CDR2 is SMNVEV (reference sequence). The CDR3 length is 16 residues. CDR3: CASSPSLGQTFYEQYF.

V gene TRBV20-1 combines with J gene TRBJ2-2; there is no DNA to check the TCRdb D call of TRBD2. The germline V gene encodes CDR1 DFQATT and CDR2 SNEGSKA (reference sequence). The CDR3 is made up of 16 amino acids. The CDR3 loop reads CSARLMGLLNTGELFF.

The V call is TRBV5-1, the J call TRBJ2-7; without DNA, the TCRdb call of TRBD1 cannot be checked. Germline CDR1 SGHRS, CDR2 YFSETQ. This CDR3 region has 14 residues. CDR3 residues: CASRPGGFSYEQYF.

The chain carries TRBV5-1 and TRBJ2-3; the D call of TRBD2 rests on TCRdb alone, since no DNA is present to check it. The germline V gene encodes CDR1 SGHRS and CDR2 YFSETQ. This CDR3 comprises 18 residues. This chain's CDR3 is CASSLEASGGLKTDTQYF.

V and J are TRBV15 and TRBJ2-1. Germline V gives CDR1 LNHNV, CDR2 YYDKDF (reference sequence). This CDR3 has 12 residues. CDR3 amino acids: CATSVGLREQFF.

This rearrangement joins TRBV6-5 to TRBJ1-1. Germline V lookup: CDR1 MNHEY, CDR2 SVGAGI. The CDR3 runs 15 residues. The CDR3: CASSLTQNMNTEAFF.

Here the CDR3 reads CASSRRDRGLWGSYEQYF. The chain joins TRBV6-5 to TRBJ2-7; TCRdb selects TRBD1, and the lack of DNA leaves this call unchecked. Germline V gene sequence: CDR1 MNHEY, CDR2 SVGAGI. The CDR3 has 18 residues.

V is TRBV3-1 and J is TRBJ2-7. Per the germline V gene, CDR1 is LGHDT and CDR2 is YNNKEL (reference sequence). The CDR3 is 15 residues long. CDR3 loop: CASSPGFKFHNEQYF.

V is TRBV19 and J is TRBJ2-5; TCRdb's D call of TRBD1 is untestable without DNA. The CDR3 extends over 13 amino acids. Germline CDR1 reads LNHDA; CDR2 reads SQIVND (reference sequence). CDR3 sequence reads: CASSIGGGETQYF.

The chain couples TRBV20-1 to TRBJ1-5; checking the TCRdb D call of TRBD1 is not possible without DNA. The germline gives CDR1 DFQATT, CDR2 SNEGSKA (reference sequence). There are 14 residues in the CDR3. CDR3: CSARKRGSNQPQHF.

The CDR3 is CASEGGAWETQYF. V usage is TRBV28 and J usage is TRBJ2-5; TCRdb designates TRBD1, a call that cannot be tested without DNA. The CDR3 contains 13 residues. Germline CDR1 and CDR2: MDHEN and SYDVKM. Complete variable domain (other parts from reference TRBV28 and TRBJ2-5): DVKVTQSSRYLVKRTGEKVFLECVQDMDHENMFWYRQDPGLGLRLIYFSYDVKMKEKGDIPEGYSVSREKKERFSLILESASTNQTSMYLCASEGGAWETQYFGPGTRLLVL.

This chain uses TRBV20-1 with TRBJ2-1; TCRdb picks TRBD2, but there is no DNA to check that call. Germline V gene lookup returns CDR1 DFQATT and CDR2 SNEGSKA (reference sequence). CDR3 length: 15 amino acids. CDR3 residues: CSARSSGVIGNEQFF.